The 17 T cell receptor beta chains listed next were all sequenced from one sample in a study of tumor-infiltrating lymphocytes in localized non-small cell lung cancer. Method: immunoSEQ multiplex PCR; TCRdb's copy keeps in-frame clones and lacks some. The table shows roughly 15,000 clones, with 75% occurring only once. Material: lung tumor tissue. These receptors were collected from a human donor with non-small cell lung cancer.

This clone appeared a few times. The rearrangement uses TRBV11-2 and TRBJ2-6; weak D call: TRBD1 (5 bases). The CDR3 has 17 amino acids. Germline V CDR1 and CDR2: SGHAT, FQNNGV. The V end was cut by 3 bases, the J end by 2 bases, with 14 bases between. The CDR3 sequence: CASSLYGGATGANVLTF. The CDR3, as DNA: TGTGCCAGCAGCTTGTATGGTGGGGCTACTGGGGCCAACGTCCTGACTTTC.

In this sample, this clone turned up a few times. This chain joins TRBV28 and TRBJ2-2, with D possibly matching TRBD2 (7 bases). This CDR3 comprises 12 residues. With 7 bases removed from V and 6 bases from J, the gap between germline ends came to 9 bases. The germline V gene has CDR1 MDHEN and CDR2 SYDVKM. The CDR3 here is CASKGGAGELFF. DNA of the CDR3: TGTGCCAGCAAGGGGGGGGCCGGGGAGCTGTTTTTT.

The rearrangement joins TRBV10-1 to TRBJ2-1; D remains unclear. The germline V gene encodes CDR1 WNHNN and CDR2 SYGVQD (reference sequence). Trimming took off 3 bases at V and 2 bases at J, with 11 bases between the two ends. The CDR3 contains 15 residues. The CDR3 DNA follows: TGCGCCAGCAGTGATAGTAGATCCCCCTACAATGAGCAGTTCTTC. Translation gives CASSDSRSPYNEQFF.

This sequence joins TRBV2 and TRBJ1-2; D is ambiguous. The V gene's germline CDR1 is SNHLY and CDR2 FYNNEI. Trimming left V 4 bases short and J 0 bases short, with 6 bases between. The CDR3 sequence is 13 residues long. The CDR3 DNA sequence: TGTGCCAGCAGTGTTAGGGCTAACTATGGCTACACCTTC. Protein: CASSVRANYGYTF.

This chain links TRBV4-1 with TRBJ1-2; D is unclear. Germline V lookup: CDR1 MGHRA, CDR2 YSYEKL. The ends were cut back, 4 bases at V and 1 base at J, with 7 bases in the middle. This CDR3 has 13 residues. For the CDR3, the DNA is TGCGCCAGCAGCCCCCGGAATAACTATGGCTACACCTTC. Protein sequence: CASSPRNNYGYTF.

The V gene is TRBV5-1, the J gene TRBJ1-1; 7 positions agree with TRBD1. Per germline, CDR1 SGHRS and CDR2 YFSETQ. With 4 bases clipped from V and 1 base from J, the junction kept 4 bases outside the gene matches. The CDR3 spans 14 residues. The CDR3 sequence is CASSERTGNTEAFF. The CDR3 bases are TGCGCCAGCAGCGAAAGGACAGGGAACACTGAAGCTTTCTTT.

V gene TRBV29-1 combines with J gene TRBJ2-1; 13 nucleotides match TRBD2. The CDR3 is 13 amino acids. CDR1 is SQVTM and CDR2 is ANQGSEA in the germline V gene. The V segment lost 4 bases and the J segment 9 bases; nucleotides outside the gene matches: 3. The chain's CDR3 is CSVGTSGSGEQFF. As DNA, the CDR3 is TGCAGCGTTGGGACTAGCGGGAGCGGTGAGCAGTTCTTC.

This chain joins TRBV2 and TRBJ1-1; no firm D call. Trimming took off 9 bases at V and 6 bases at J, with 11 bases between the two ends. The CDR3 sequence is 11 residues long. CDR1 is SNHLY and CDR2 is FYNNEI in the germline V gene. CDR3 residues: CAREGGSEAFF. As DNA, the CDR3 is TGTGCCAGGGAGGGCGGATCTGAAGCTTTCTTT.

The chain combines TRBV10-3 with TRBJ2-3; no clear D. The CDR3 spans 13 residues. V shed 5 bases and J shed 4 bases, with 10 bases lying between them. Germline-derived CDR1 and CDR2 are ENHRY and SYGVKD. CDR3 sequence: CAISSPPADTQYF. The CDR3 DNA reads TGTGCCATCAGTTCCCCCCCGGCAGATACGCAGTATTTT.

The chain links TRBV7-7 to TRBJ2-6, with D maybe TRBD2 (7 bases). Per germline, CDR1 SSHAT and CDR2 FNYEAQ (reference sequence). The CDR3 runs to 16 residues. The germline V and J ends were trimmed by 3 bases and 2 bases, with 11 bases remaining between them. This CDR3 is CASSLGGGPGANVLTF. In DNA, the CDR3 is TGTGCCAGCAGCTTGGGAGGGGGTCCTGGGGCCAACGTCCTGACTTTC.

This rearrangement joins TRBV15 to TRBJ1-3, with no clear D. The CDR3 is 15 amino acids. V was trimmed by 3 bases and J by 0 bases, leaving 9 bases between them. CDR1 and CDR2 (germline): LNHNV, YYDKDF (reference sequence). In DNA form, the CDR3 reads TGTGCCACCAGCAGTAGACCGAGCTCTGGAAACACCATATATTTT. Its translation: CATSSRPSSGNTIYF.

By frequency in the sample, this clone is medium-sized (0.01 to 0.1%). The chain couples TRBV28 to TRBJ2-4, with 7 bases fitting TRBD1. V shed 6 bases and J 2 bases; nucleotides not matched to a gene: 7. The CDR3 spans 15 residues. Germline V lookup: CDR1 MDHEN, CDR2 SYDVKM. In DNA form, the CDR3 reads TGTGCCAGCAGATCCGACAGGGTCCCCAAAAACATTCAGTACTTC. Residues: CASRSDRVPKNIQYF.

The gene calls are TRBV9 and TRBJ1-3; D call uncertain. CDR1 SGDLS and CDR2 YYNGEE come from the germline V gene. The CDR3 runs to 14 residues. V was trimmed by 2 bases and J by 0 bases, leaving 6 bases between them. The CDR3 nucleotides are TGTGCCAGCAGCGTTGGGAGCTCTGGAAACACCATATATTTT. Its protein is CASSVGSSGNTIYF.

The chain carries TRBV2 and TRBJ1-5; D remains ambiguous. CDR3 length: 15 residues. Deletions cut 2 bases from V and 0 bases from J, with 8 bases between. CDR1 and CDR2 (germline): SNHLY, FYNNEI. This CDR3 is CASSERRNSNQPQHF. The DNA of the CDR3 is TGTGCCAGCAGTGAAAGGAGGAATAGCAATCAGCCCCAGCATTTT.

This chain uses TRBV7-9 with TRBJ2-7; the match to TRBD1 covers 8 bases. The junction had 15 bases not matched to a gene; V was cut back by 5 bases and J by 6 bases. CDR3 length: 16 residues. The V gene's germline CDR1 is SEHNR and CDR2 FQNEAQ (reference sequence). The CDR3 DNA follows: TGTGCCAGCAGCCCCGACAGGGGATTCCTTTGGGGCGAGCAGTACTTC. Its translation is CASSPDRGFLWGEQYF.

V is TRBV7-9 and J is TRBJ2-2; TRBD1 aligns across 7 bases. Losses at the gene ends were 5 bases for V and 4 bases for J; bases not matched to a gene: 4. This CDR3 is built from 14 residues. Germline assignment: CDR1 SEHNR and CDR2 FQNEAQ (reference sequence). The CDR3: CASSQTGFTGELFF. CDR3 bases: TGTGCCAGCAGCCAGACAGGGTTCACCGGGGAGCTGTTTTTT.

The rearrangement links TRBV30 to TRBJ2-2, with D unresolved. The CDR3 has 14 residues. Trimming left V 0 bases short and J 0 bases short, with 5 bases between. CDR1 and CDR2 from the germline V gene are GTSNPN and SVGIG (reference sequence). CDR3: CAWSVLSNTGELFF. DNA for the CDR3: TGTGCCTGGAGTGTACTATCGAACACCGGGGAGCTGTTTTTT.